This entry describes one T cell receptor (beta chain). This record belongs to a study of blood T cell repertoires in COVID-19. As for the study in general: From T cells, B-cell-depleted T cells, or PBMCs came the material, which was cDNA or gDNA.

Clones were read by immunoSEQ multiplex PCR, and TCRdb kept only the in-frame ones, dropping some. This sample carries more than 200,000 clones, around 90% of them seen once, and the ten largest clones take about 6.3%. This receptor was identified in a woman aged 25 to 39 with acute COVID-19. Sequenced: PBMCs or T cells enriched from blood (not recorded which).

This chain's CDR3 is CASSSHQGGGNQPQHF. The CDR3 DNA follows: TGTGCCAGCAGTTCCCACCAGGGTGGAGGCAATCAGCCCCAGCATTTT. The chain combines TRBV28 with TRBJ1-5; TRBD1 might be the D (5 bases). This CDR3 spans 16 amino acids. The ends were cut back, 4 bases at V and 2 bases at J, with 15 bases in the middle. Germline lookup yields CDR1 MDHEN and CDR2 SYDVKM.